This T cell receptor beta chain was recovered during a study of blood T cell repertoires in COVID-19. Across the whole study: There were acute and convalescent COVID-19 samples, and they came from the United States, Italy and Spain. Sources were T cells, B-cell-depleted T cells, or PBMCs; the material itself was cDNA or gDNA.

The germline V gene encodes CDR1 LNHDA and CDR2 SQIVND (reference sequence). The CDR3 has 13 residues. V gave up 5 bases and J gave up 6 bases, with 13 bases separating them. In the source study's methods: Estimates of nucleated cell counts were drawn from the amplification of reference gene primers. The assay was immunoSEQ multiplex PCR, and TCRdb's table has in-frame clones only and misses some. V and J calls plus clone size are reproduced from that table; the DNA served to infer D and trimming. The sample holds 100,000 to 150,000 clones, about 91% seen once. Sequencing was performed on peripheral blood. This chain links TRBV19 with TRBJ1-2; D is unclear. This sequence originates from a man between 45 and 60 years old with acute or convalescent COVID-19. The CDR3 reads CASSPVVENGYTF. CDR3 bases: TGTGCCAGTAGTCCGGTTGTTGAGAATGGCTACACCTTC.